What follows are 24 T cell receptor beta chains derived from one specimen sequenced in a study of control samples from healthy donors and cancer patients. Measured with immunoSEQ multiplex PCR; TCRdb has only the in-frame clones, and not every one. The data hold about 140,000 clones, with 91% observed a single time. Sequencing used blood. The receptors come from a man aged 25-40 years in good health.

This chain joins TRBV23-1 and TRBJ1-6; D is ambiguous. TRBV23-1 counts as an open reading frame of uncertain function. The length of the CDR3 is 18 residues. V was pared by 0 bases and J by 1 base, with 13 bases between. CDR3 amino acids: CASSQSNGKESYNSPLHF. Here the CDR3 DNA reads TGCGCCAGCAGTCAATCAAACGGGAAGGAATCCTATAATTCACCCCTCCACTTT.

The chain couples TRBV7-3 to TRBJ2-1; no firm D call. The length of the CDR3 is 15 residues. The germline V gene has CDR1 SGHTA and CDR2 FQGTGA. The V end lost 3 bases, the J end lost 4 bases, and 13 bases lay between the germline ends. Here the CDR3 reads CASSFIRRGYNEQFF. CDR3 nucleotides: TGTGCCAGCAGCTTCATACGCCGTGGGTACAATGAGCAGTTCTTC. The entire variable domain, with the rest obtained from reference TRBV7-3 and TRBJ2-1, is as follows: GAGVSQTPSNKVTEKGKYVELRCDPISGHTALYWYRQSLGQGPEFLIYFQGTGAADDSGLPNDRFFAVRPEGSVSTLKIQRTERGDSAVYLCASSFIRRGYNEQFFGPGTRLTVL.

The V call is TRBV28, the J call TRBJ1-6; 9 nucleotides line up with TRBD1. Trimming took 6 bases from V and 7 from J; bases not matched to a gene: 7. Germline V gene sequence: CDR1 MDHEN, CDR2 SYDVKM. The CDR3 runs to 15 residues. The CDR3 protein is CASRLQGARNSPLHF. CDR3 bases: TGTGCCAGCAGACTACAGGGGGCGAGGAATTCACCCCTCCACTTT.

The rearrangement uses TRBV2 and TRBJ2-5; D may be TRBD1 (6 bases). This CDR3 comprises 14 residues. The germline V gene has CDR1 SNHLY and CDR2 FYNNEI. Trimming shortened V by 1 base and J by 1 base, and 7 bases separated the two germline ends. Written as DNA, the CDR3 is TGTGCCAGCAGTGAAGACAGGGTCCAAGAGACCCAGTACTTC. This codes for CASSEDRVQETQYF.

V gene TRBV5-8 combines with J gene TRBJ1-6; 12 nucleotides line up with TRBD1. V shed 6 bases and J 9 bases; nucleotides not matched to a gene: 4. Germline V gene lookup returns CDR1 SGHTS and CDR2 YDEGEE. The CDR3 contains 14 residues. CDR3: CASNLGQGASPLHF. CDR3 coding DNA: TGTGCCAGCAACCTGGGACAGGGGGCTTCACCCCTCCACTTT.

V gene TRBV7-2 combines with J gene TRBJ2-7; D is possibly TRBD2 (5 bases). The CDR3 consists of 13 residues. Germline V gene sequence: CDR1 SGHTA, CDR2 FQGNSA. The V and J ends lost 2 bases and 6 bases respectively, with 11 bases between them. The CDR3 coding sequence is TGTGCCAGCAGCTTAAGGAGCGGTGGCGAGCAGTACTTC. Translating gives CASSLRSGGEQYF.

This sequence joins TRBV11-2 and TRBJ2-7; D is undetermined. The CDR3 covers 13 residues. V dropped 1 base and J dropped 2 bases, with 6 bases sitting between them. Germline V CDR1 and CDR2: SGHAT, FQNNGV. CDR3 in amino acids: CASSLAPTYEQYF. For the CDR3, the DNA is TGTGCCAGCAGCTTAGCGCCGACCTACGAGCAGTACTTC.

The rearrangement links TRBV7-9 to TRBJ1-2; weak D call: TRBD1 (5 bases). Between the trimmed V and J ends, which lost 3 bases and 4 bases, there was a span of 12 bases. This CDR3 is built from 14 residues. In germline, CDR1 is SEHNR, CDR2 FQNEAQ (reference sequence). The CDR3 loop reads CASSLALGTYGYTF. DNA for the CDR3: TGTGCCAGCAGCTTGGCGTTGGGGACCTATGGCTACACCTTC.

V usage is TRBV25-1 and J usage is TRBJ1-4; unclear D gene. V was clipped by 6 bases and J by 11 bases, with 19 bases between them. The CDR3 has 14 amino acids. Germline lookup yields CDR1 MGHDK and CDR2 SYGVNS. CDR3 DNA: TGTGCCAGCAGACTTCCGGGCCCCCCTGGGAAACTGTTTTTT. Its protein product is CASRLPGPPGKLFF.

The V and J genes are TRBV28 and TRBJ1-5; 7 nucleotides match TRBD1. The CDR3 is 14 amino acids. Germline V gene data show CDR1 as MDHEN and CDR2 as SYDVKM. The ends lost 5 bases at V and 4 bases at J; junction bases unmatched: 5. This CDR3 reads CASSPWGQNQPQHF. CDR3 nucleotide sequence: TGTGCCAGCAGTCCCTGGGGACAGAATCAGCCCCAGCATTTT.

This chain uses TRBV19 with TRBJ1-2; D gene unclear. Germline V lookup: CDR1 LNHDA, CDR2 SQIVND (reference sequence). This CDR3 is 13 amino acids long. V was clipped by 0 bases and J by 1 base, with 3 bases between them. The CDR3 is CASSIDINYGYTF. CDR3 sequence (DNA): TGTGCCAGTAGTATAGATATTAACTATGGCTACACCTTC.

The chain links TRBV6-1 to TRBJ2-7, with D possibly being TRBD2 (5 bases). The CDR3 is 14 residues long. Between the trimmed V and J ends, which lost 2 bases and 9 bases, there was a span of 17 bases. The V gene's germline CDR1 is MNHNS and CDR2 SASEGT. The CDR3 spells CASSESPQGGVQYF. CDR3 DNA: TGTGCCAGCAGTGAAAGTCCTCAAGGAGGAGTGCAGTACTTC.

This chain links TRBV10-2 with TRBJ1-3; D ambiguous. Germline loops: CDR1 WSHSY, CDR2 SAAADI. The CDR3 loop spans 13 amino acids. Trimming removed 3 bases from V and 4 bases from J, with 7 bases in between. CDR3 protein: CASSEIKGNTIYF. The CDR3 DNA reads TGCGCCAGCAGTGAAATCAAGGGAAACACCATATATTTT.

The CDR3 DNA reads TGTGCCAGCAGCTTCTGGGACAGGGTGCCTGAGGATGGCTACACCTTC. Translated: CASSFWDRVPEDGYTF. V and J are TRBV7-8 and TRBJ1-2; 9 bases align to TRBD1. This CDR3 contains 16 residues. Per germline, CDR1 SGHVS and CDR2 FQNEAQ. With 3 bases clipped from V and 6 bases from J, the junction kept 11 bases outside the gene matches.

This chain links TRBV6-5 with TRBJ1-2; D unclear. CDR1 is MNHEY, CDR2 SVGAGI, per germline. The CDR3 extends over 14 amino acids. The V and J ends lost 10 bases and 1 base respectively, with 16 bases between them. The CDR3 sequence is CATRIGPFNYGYTF. CDR3 bases: TGTGCCACCCGTATCGGACCGTTTAACTATGGCTACACCTTC.

This CDR3 reads CASSLWTGTYEQYF. Here the CDR3 DNA reads TGTGCCAGCAGTTTATGGACAGGTACCTACGAGCAGTACTTC. The rearrangement joins TRBV28 to TRBJ2-7; TRBD1 is a possible D gene (6 bases). In germline, CDR1 is MDHEN, CDR2 SYDVKM. Trimming pared 0 bases from V and 2 bases from J, leaving 8 bases between. The CDR3 is made up of 14 amino acids.

The CDR3 nucleotides read TGCAGTGCTAGTAGTCAGGAGACCTACAATGAGCAGTTCTTC. This codes for CSASSQETYNEQFF. J is TRBJ2-1 and V is TRBV20-1; D not resolved. This CDR3 region has 14 residues. V was pared by 3 bases and J by 2 bases, with 11 bases between. Germline assignment: CDR1 DFQATT and CDR2 SNEGSKA (reference sequence).

This clone was observed once. This chain connects TRBV7-2 to TRBJ2-1; D gene uncertain. Per the germline V gene, CDR1 is SGHTA and CDR2 is FQGNSA. The CDR3 contains 13 residues. V was pared by 3 bases and J by 5 bases, with 8 bases between. The CDR3: CASSFTVNNEQFF. DNA for the CDR3: TGTGCCAGCAGCTTTACGGTTAACAATGAGCAGTTCTTC.

The chain joins TRBV7-9 to TRBJ1-2; 7 bases align to TRBD1. This CDR3 spans 16 amino acids. With 2 bases clipped from V and 5 bases from J, the junction kept 11 bases outside the gene matches. The germline V gene has CDR1 SEHNR and CDR2 FQNEAQ (reference sequence). This chain's CDR3 is CASSLTSSTGLYGYTF. CDR3 in DNA: TGTGCCAGCAGCTTAACCTCCTCGACAGGGCTATATGGCTACACCTTC.

The chain uses TRBV19 and TRBJ2-7, with 10 bases lining up with TRBD1. The V and J ends lost 3 bases and 3 bases, in that order; junction bases with no gene match: 8. This CDR3 region has 16 residues. CDR1 and CDR2 (germline): LNHDA, SQIVND (reference sequence). CDR3 protein: CASSISPGQGYYEQYF. As DNA, the CDR3 is TGTGCCAGTAGTATTAGCCCGGGACAGGGGTACTACGAGCAGTACTTC.

The chain uses TRBV28 and TRBJ1-3; no definite D call. The V end lost 6 bases, the J end lost 0 bases, and 6 bases lay between the germline ends. The CDR3 runs to 13 residues. Germline assignment: CDR1 MDHEN and CDR2 SYDVKM. Here the CDR3 reads CASRQSSGNTIYF. CDR3 nucleotides: TGTGCCAGCAGACAGTCCTCTGGAAACACCATATATTTT.

This clone was seen just once. CDR3 sequence reads: CASSMRTGTGDTEAFF. The CDR3, as DNA: TGTGCCAGTAGTATGAGGACCGGGACAGGGGACACTGAAGCTTTCTTT. The chain employs TRBV19 and TRBJ1-1, with TRBD1 matching 10 bases. The CDR3 length is 16 residues. CDR1 LNHDA and CDR2 SQIVND come from the germline V gene (reference sequence). J gave up 3 bases and V 3 bases, and 7 bases lay outside the gene matches.

This clone was recorded once. The rearrangement uses TRBV9 and TRBJ2-3; D is perhaps TRBD2 (6 bases). Germline V lookup: CDR1 SGDLS, CDR2 YYNGEE. The CDR3 loop spans 15 amino acids. The ends were cut back, 1 base at V and 2 bases at J, with 11 bases in the middle. The CDR3 DNA follows: TGTGCCAGCAGCGTAACCGGCGGGAACACAGATACGCAGTATTTT. It encodes CASSVTGGNTDTQYF.

This chain connects TRBV7-8 to TRBJ2-2; 7 bases are a match to TRBD2. V lost 1 base and J lost 0; bases outside the gene matches: 8. Germline loops: CDR1 SGHVS, CDR2 FQNEAQ. The length of the CDR3 is 18 residues. CDR3 bases: TGTGCCAGCAGCTTAGAACGGCGTGGACTAGCGAACACCGGGGAGCTGTTTTTT. Its protein is CASSLERRGLANTGELFF. The full variable domain, rest sourced from reference TRBV7-8 and TRBJ2-2, is GAGVSQSPRYKVAKRGQDVALRCDPISGHVSLFWYQQALGQGPEFLTYFQNEAQLDKSGLPSDRFFAERPEGSVSTLKIQRTQQEDSAVYLCASSLERRGLANTGELFFGEGSRLTVL.